This TCR beta chain was obtained from a study of shared clonotypes between healthy human individuals. Regarding the study as a whole: Naive subsets tended to show greater estimated richness than memory subsets. Clonotype sharing among the donors was expected to vary with sequencing depth. Few donors limited the genetic and exposure-history diversity represented.

A note on this clone: What it recognizes is unknown.

Only CD45RO-negative cells positively selected for CCR7 counted as naive CD8 cells, so terminally differentiated effector memory CD45RA+ cells were excluded. The assay ran at deep level. Repertoires were generated with immunoSEQ multiplex PCR, while TCRdb's copy carries only in-frame clones and drops some. The sample has hundreds of thousands of clones, almost 95% seen once. V was trimmed by 3 bases and J by 2 bases, leaving 19 bases between them. Per the germline V gene, CDR1 is SNHLY and CDR2 is FYNNEI. The length of the CDR3 is 18 residues. This sequence joins TRBV2 and TRBJ2-2; D perhaps matches TRBD2 (5 bases). Sequenced: naive CD8+ T cells sorted from blood. This clonotype originated in a man aged 25 to 40 in good health. The CDR3 loop reads CASSEGAPLRTNTGELFF. As DNA, the CDR3 is TGTGCCAGCAGTGAGGGAGCTCCCCTCCGCACTAACACCGGGGAGCTGTTTTTT.